Shown below are 26 T cell receptor beta chains from a single sample sequenced in a study of T cell changes during pregnancy in multiple sclerosis (dated by TCRdb to about 2019). Receptors were amplified or captured by the immunoSEQ multiplex PCR assay. The table comes from immuneACCESS by way of TCRdb, which keeps in-frame sequences with V and J called. Part of the clones is missing from these tables; in studies checked, under half for an unresolved V gene and the rest for unknown reasons. A total of more than 35,000 clones appear in this sample, around 92% of them only once. The ten largest make up around 10% of the sample. Here the sequenced sample was CD8+ T cells from peripheral blood mononuclear cells, taken after pregnancy. These receptors all come from a female donor with multiple sclerosis, enrolled in a pregnancy study.

The V call is TRBV21-1, the J call TRBJ2-7; the listed D gene, TRBD1, was not tested against the DNA. TRBV21-1 is listed as a pseudogene. The CDR3 contains 15 residues. For the CDR3, the DNA is TGTGCCAGCAGAGTAGACAGAGTAAGCTCCTACGAGCAGTACTTC. Amino acids: CASRVDRVSSYEQYF.

The gene calls are TRBV6-1 and TRBJ2-3; 8 bases match TRBD1. CDR1 is MNHNS, CDR2 SASEGT, per germline. V lost 4 bases, J lost 2 bases, and 8 bases stayed unmatched. This CDR3 has 16 amino acids. This CDR3 reads CASSGRDRITTDTQYF. The CDR3 DNA is TGTGCCAGCAGTGGAAGGGACAGGATAACCACAGATACGCAGTATTTT.

The gene calls are TRBV7-8 and TRBJ2-4, with D possibly being TRBD2 (5 bases). This CDR3 has 17 amino acids. Germline-derived CDR1 and CDR2 are SGHVS and FQNEAQ. Trimming took off 5 bases at V and 2 bases at J, with 19 bases between the two ends. The CDR3 spells CASSPILEDPPKNIQYF. Written as DNA, the CDR3 is TGTGCCAGCAGCCCCATCTTGGAGGATCCTCCCAAAAACATTCAGTACTTC.

V is TRBV27 and J is TRBJ2-1; 7 nucleotides align to TRBD1. This CDR3 region has 14 residues. With 6 bases clipped from V and 7 bases from J, the junction kept 9 bases outside the gene matches. CDR1 and CDR2 (germline): MNHEY, SMNVEV (reference sequence). CDR3 nucleotides: TGTGCCAGCAGACTACAGGGGTATTCGAATGAGCAGTTCTTC. This translates into CASRLQGYSNEQFF.

This chain links TRBV6-5 with TRBJ2-7; 9 bases are a match to TRBD2. J gave up 3 bases and V 0 bases, and 0 bases lay outside the gene matches. Germline CDR1 reads MNHEY; CDR2 reads SVGAGI. The CDR3 totals 14 residues. CDR3 nucleotide sequence: TGTGCCAGCAGTTACTCTAGCGGGGGCTACGAGCAGTACTTC. Translated: CASSYSSGGYEQYF.

This chain's CDR3 is CASSEALSGGTPYEQYF. The CDR3 nucleotides are TGTGCCAGCAGTGAAGCGCTAAGCGGGGGGACCCCCTACGAGCAGTACTTC. The rearrangement joins TRBV2 to TRBJ2-7, with 9 bases matching TRBD2. The V gene end was trimmed by 0 bases and the J gene end by 2 bases; junction bases not matched to a gene: 8. Germline values: CDR1 SNHLY, CDR2 FYNNEI. The CDR3 runs to 17 residues. Full variable domain (rest looked up from reference TRBV2 and TRBJ2-7): EPEVTQTPSHQVTQMGQEVILRCVPISNHLYFYWYRQILGQKVEFLVSFYNNEISEKSEIFDDQFSVERPDGSNFTLKIRSTKLEDSAMYFCASSEALSGGTPYEQYFGPGTRLTVT.

In its sample, this clone was seen a few times. J is TRBJ2-7 and V is TRBV7-9; 10 bases agree with TRBD1. Trimming took 5 bases from V and 3 from J; bases not matched to a gene: 7. Germline V gene lookup returns CDR1 SEHNR and CDR2 FQNEAQ (reference sequence). This CDR3 comprises 15 residues. The chain's CDR3 is CASSTTGQGGYEQYF. CDR3 bases: TGTGCCAGCAGCACCACCGGACAGGGGGGCTACGAGCAGTACTTC.

The rearrangement links TRBV2 to TRBJ2-6, with 7 bases matching TRBD2. The J segment lost 0 bases and the V segment lost 7 bases, leaving 9 bases of the junction unmatched. The CDR3 sequence is 17 residues long. CDR1 SNHLY and CDR2 FYNNEI come from the germline V gene. The CDR3 DNA is TGTGCCAGCATAGCGGGCAGGAGCCTCTCTGGGGCCAACGTCCTGACTTTC. Protein: CASIAGRSLSGANVLTF.

This chain links TRBV5-6 with TRBJ1-4, with D hard to call. Between the trimmed V and J ends, which lost 2 bases and 6 bases, there was a span of 8 bases. CDR3 length equals 13 residues. Per the germline V gene, CDR1 is SGHDT and CDR2 is YYEEEE. The CDR3 protein is CASSLRGDEKLFF. The DNA for the CDR3 is TGTGCCAGCAGCTTACGGGGAGATGAAAAACTGTTTTTT. Full variable domain (remainder filled in from reference TRBV5-6 and TRBJ1-4): DAGVTQSPTHLIKTRGQQVTLRCSPKSGHDTVSWYQQALGQGPQFIFQYYEEEERQRGNFPDRFSGHQFPNYSSELNVNALLLGDSALYLCASSLRGDEKLFFGSGTQLSVL.

This clone was observed a single time. The rearrangement joins TRBV6-4 to TRBJ2-3, with D possibly matching TRBD2 (6 bases). CDR3 length: 15 amino acids. V lost 6 bases to trimming and J lost 2 bases, with 15 bases between them. Per the germline V gene, CDR1 is MRHNA and CDR2 is SNTAGT. The CDR3 DNA reads as TGTGCCAGCAGGCCCCGGCGGGGCTACACAGATACGCAGTATTTT. It codes for CASRPRRGYTDTQYF.

This clone was counted a few times. The chain carries TRBV4-2 and TRBJ1-1; perhaps TRBD1 as D (5 bases). V was shortened by 7 bases and J by 7 bases, with 13 bases between the two germline ends. Germline CDR1 reads LGHNA; CDR2 reads YNFKEQ. The CDR3 totals 12 residues. For the CDR3, the DNA is TGTGCCAGCACCCAGGGAGACGATGAAGCTTTCTTT. Translated, it gives CASTQGDDEAFF.

The chain carries TRBV6-1 and TRBJ2-1, with 7 bases aligning to TRBD2. Germline CDR1 is MNHNS and CDR2 is SASEGT. This CDR3 has 18 amino acids. Unmatched junction bases numbered 11, after V lost 1 base and J lost 2 bases. CDR3 amino acids: CASSEDHLLALAYNEQFF. In DNA, the CDR3 is TGTGCCAGCAGTGAAGACCACCTACTAGCGCTTGCCTACAATGAGCAGTTCTTC.

This clone appeared once. The V and J genes are TRBV27 and TRBJ2-2; D perhaps matches TRBD2 (5 bases). Between the trimmed V and J ends, which lost 3 bases and 5 bases, there was a span of 10 bases. CDR3 length equals 14 residues. Germline values: CDR1 MNHEY, CDR2 SMNVEV (reference sequence). The CDR3 loop is CASSFSRGTGELFF. Here the CDR3 DNA reads TGTGCCAGCAGTTTCAGCCGGGGAACCGGGGAGCTGTTTTTT.

Notes on this clone: This may stem from a read error, because a much larger clone lies one nucleotide away. Other DNA sequences within the sample encode an identical CDR3. The J gene is TRBJ1-1, the V gene TRBV11-2; D not resolved. The CDR3 has 15 amino acids. V gave up 5 bases and J gave up 6 bases, with 19 bases separating them. Germline V lookup: CDR1 SGHAT, CDR2 FQNNGV. CDR3 protein: CASSPLTGLEAEAFF. DNA of the CDR3: TGTGCCAGCAGCCCTTTGACGGGGTTGGAGGCTGAAGCTTTCTTT.

The chain is built from TRBV9 and TRBJ2-7; D is possibly TRBD2 (7 bases). The CDR3 has 15 amino acids. Germline V lookup: CDR1 SGDLS, CDR2 YYNGEE. Trimming pared 4 bases from V and 2 bases from J, leaving 16 bases between. CDR3 protein: CASSPMGGGPYEQYF. The CDR3 nucleotides read TGTGCCAGCAGCCCCATGGGGGGGGGCCCCTACGAGCAGTACTTC.

This chain connects TRBV19 to TRBJ1-1, with 7 bases aligning to TRBD1. The germline V gene encodes CDR1 LNHDA and CDR2 SQIVND (reference sequence). J gave up 1 base and V 5 bases, and 7 bases lay outside the gene matches. There are 15 residues in the CDR3. In DNA form, the CDR3 reads TGTGCCAGTAGTGCTCGGGACAGCGAGAACACTGAAGCTTTCTTT. This translates into CASSARDSENTEAFF.

The genes are TRBV4-1 and TRBJ1-2; 11 bases agree with TRBD1. The CDR3 consists of 14 residues. V was clipped by 1 base and J by 5 bases; unmatched bases: 0. Germline CDR1 is MGHRA and CDR2 is YSYEKL. For the CDR3, the DNA is TGCGCCAGCAGCCAAGGGGACAGGGGGTATGGCTACACCTTC. Translated, it gives CASSQGDRGYGYTF.

This chain joins TRBV5-6 and TRBJ1-2; TRBD1 aligns across 7 bases. J lost 4 bases, V lost 4 bases, and 7 bases had no gene match. The CDR3 runs to 14 residues. CDR1 and CDR2 (germline): SGHDT, YYEEEE. CDR3 in amino acids: CASSAIGTAYGYTF. CDR3 nucleotide sequence: TGTGCCAGCAGCGCAATTGGGACAGCCTATGGCTACACCTTC. Using reference TRBV5-6 and TRBJ1-2 for the parts outside the CDR3, the full variable domain is DAGVTQSPTHLIKTRGQQVTLRCSPKSGHDTVSWYQQALGQGPQFIFQYYEEEERQRGNFPDRFSGHQFPNYSSELNVNALLLGDSALYLCASSAIGTAYGYTFGSGTRLTVV.

This rearrangement joins TRBV7-2 to TRBJ2-4; 9 nucleotides align to TRBD2. Germline V gives CDR1 SGHTA, CDR2 FQGNSA. The V gene end was trimmed by 3 bases and the J gene end by 9 bases; junction bases not matched to a gene: 6. CDR3 size: 14 residues. The CDR3 nucleotides are TGTGCCAGCAGCTTTAGCGGGAGACTGGTCATTCAGTACTTC. This gives the protein CASSFSGRLVIQYF.

This clone was seen just once. The chain combines TRBV5-4 with TRBJ2-2; TRBD2 might be the D (7 bases). CDR3 size: 17 residues. The ends were cut back, 2 bases at V and 0 bases at J, with 14 bases in the middle. The germline V gene has CDR1 SGHNT and CDR2 YYREEE (reference sequence). The CDR3: CASSLSPGGTNTGELFF. The CDR3 bases are TGTGCCAGCAGCTTATCCCCGGGGGGCACGAACACCGGGGAGCTGTTTTTT.

The V and J genes are TRBV7-9 and TRBJ2-7, with 12 bases identical to TRBD1. Germline V gene data show CDR1 as SEHNR and CDR2 as FQNEAQ (reference sequence). There are 15 residues in the CDR3. After removal of 4 bases from V and 7 bases from J, the junction contained 8 bases not matched to a gene. Here the CDR3 reads CASSSPGQGAWEQYF. In DNA form, the CDR3 reads TGTGCCAGCAGCTCGCCGGGACAGGGGGCGTGGGAGCAGTACTTC.

This clone showed up just once. The genes are TRBV27 and TRBJ2-5, with a tentative D call TRBD2 (5 bases). V was shortened by 5 bases and J by 3 bases, with 19 bases between the two germline ends. Looked up from germline, CDR1 is MNHEY and CDR2 is SMNVEV (reference sequence). The CDR3 spans 16 residues. This CDR3 reads CASSPRLRAAEETQYF. The CDR3 region has the DNA TGTGCCAGCAGTCCGCGACTGAGGGCGGCAGAAGAGACCCAGTACTTC.

This chain's CDR3 is CASSQDQASSSYEQYF. The DNA for the CDR3 is TGCGCCAGCAGCCAAGATCAGGCTAGCAGCTCCTACGAGCAGTACTTC. The chain has TRBV4-1 and TRBJ2-7; tentatively, D is TRBD2 (5 bases). CDR3 length: 16 residues. The germline V gene has CDR1 MGHRA and CDR2 YSYEKL. Trimming removed 0 bases from V and 0 bases from J, with 12 bases in between.

The V call is TRBV29-1, the J call TRBJ2-1, with a possible D match to TRBD2 (5 bases). CDR1 is SQVTM and CDR2 is ANQGSEA in the germline V gene. V lost 4 bases and J lost 6, with 10 bases in between. The CDR3 has 12 amino acids. CDR3 DNA sequence: TGCAGCGTTGCACCTCGGGGCAATGAGCAGTTCTTC. It specifies CSVAPRGNEQFF.

This clone turned up a few times. V gene TRBV4-1 combines with J gene TRBJ2-7; the D gene is possibly TRBD2 (6 bases). Germline values: CDR1 MGHRA, CDR2 YSYEKL. The CDR3 totals 15 residues. The ends were cut back, 0 bases at V and 0 bases at J, with 9 bases in the middle. This CDR3 is CASSQEPGGSYEQYF. CDR3 nucleotide sequence: TGCGCCAGCAGCCAAGAACCCGGGGGCTCCTACGAGCAGTACTTC.

The chain combines TRBV9 with TRBJ2-3; 10 bases map to TRBD2. Per germline, CDR1 SGDLS and CDR2 YYNGEE. Trimming removed 4 bases from V and 4 bases from J; junction bases left unmatched: 15. This CDR3 has 18 amino acids. The CDR3 DNA is TGTGCCAGCAGCCCCACCCACTCAGCGGGAGGGCCGCCAGATACGCAGTATTTT. Translating it yields CASSPTHSAGGPPDTQYF.